The clone carrying this TCR beta chain was counted a few times. This sample stems from a study of blood T cell repertoires in COVID-19. Study overall: COVID-19 samples, acute and convalescent, were from the United States, Italy and Spain. In each case, the material was cDNA or gDNA derived from T cells, B-cell-depleted T cells, or PBMCs.

Per the original data handling: Amplification of reference gene primers was used by the study to estimate nucleated cell counts. Only in-frame clones appear in the TCRdb table, and some are missing; sequencing was by immunoSEQ multiplex PCR. That table supplies the V and J calls and clone size; D and trimming were determined from the DNA. This table has under 95,000 clones, roughly 84% appearing once. The source is a woman of 80 years or more with acute or convalescent COVID-19. The sample was peripheral blood.

CDR3 protein: CASSELGQGYEQYF. The CDR3 nucleotides are TGTGCCAGCAGTGAGCTGGGACAGGGCTACGAGCAGTACTTC. The chain is built from TRBV2 and TRBJ2-7; TRBD1 agrees at 9 bases. The germline gives CDR1 SNHLY, CDR2 FYNNEI. CDR3 length: 14 residues. Trimming took 3 bases from V and 3 from J; bases not matched to a gene: 3.